Each of the 32 T cell receptor beta chains below was sequenced from the same sample in a study of Ad26.COV2.S vaccination and SARS-CoV-2 variants. Treatment reported: some 19 received Ad26.COV2.S at low or high dose, single or two shots; roughly five received placebo; per-sample allocation not given. Samples were taken on day 63 after the first vaccine or placebo injection. TCRdb's table, derived via immunoSEQ multiplex PCR, lists solely in-frame clones and lacks some. In the table there are approximately 450,000 clones, 80% to 95% of which are singletons. This specimen was peripheral blood, taken in a trial of Ad26.COV2.S vaccine versus placebo. The source of these receptors is a person aged 18-65 years who received the Ad26.COV2.S COVID-19 vaccine or a placebo.

This clone came up a few times. The chain joins TRBV3-1 (or the pseudogene TRBV3-2) to TRBJ1-6; D not certain. CDR1 LGHDT and CDR2 YNNKEL come from the germline V gene (reference sequence). This CDR3 has 12 amino acids. Deletions cut 3 bases from V and 8 bases from J, with 5 bases between. CDR3 sequence reads: CASSQRDSPLHF. DNA of the CDR3: TGTGCCAGCAGCCAGCGAGATTCACCCCTCCACTTT.

The chain links TRBV5-1 to TRBJ2-1, with D uncertain. This CDR3 contains 15 residues. V lost 0 bases and J lost 0, with 7 bases in between. Germline V gene sequence: CDR1 SGHRS, CDR2 YFSETQ. The CDR3 is CASSLERSSYNEQFF. DNA for the CDR3: TGCGCCAGCAGCTTGGAGCGCTCCTCCTACAATGAGCAGTTCTTC.

The chain uses TRBV11-3 and TRBJ2-2; D call uncertain. The germline V and J ends were trimmed by 2 bases and 5 bases, with 6 bases remaining between them. There are 13 residues in the CDR3. Germline V lookup: CDR1 SGHNT, CDR2 YENEEA. The CDR3 spells CASSLRETGELFF. The DNA for the CDR3 is TGTGCCAGCAGCTTACGCGAGACCGGGGAGCTGTTTTTT. The variable domain in full, completed from reference TRBV11-3 and TRBJ2-2, reads EAGVVQSPRYKIIEKKQPVAFWCNPISGHNTLYWYLQNLGQGPELLIRYENEEAVDDSQLPKDRFSAERLKGVDSTLKIQPAELGDSAVYLCASSLRETGELFFGEGSRLTVL.

The chain joins TRBV21-1 to TRBJ2-2; no check of the table's D call, TRBD2, against the DNA was made. TRBV21-1 is labeled a pseudogene. The CDR3 runs to 16 residues. CDR3 sequence (DNA): TGTGCCAGCAGCAAGGGGGACTATGCAGACACCGGGGAGCTGTTTTTT. This codes for CASSKGDYADTGELFF.

J is TRBJ2-1 and V is TRBV2; the match to TRBD2 covers 10 bases. This CDR3 spans 15 amino acids. In germline, CDR1 is SNHLY, CDR2 FYNNEI. The V segment lost 4 bases and the J segment 5 bases; nucleotides outside the gene matches: 5. The CDR3 region is CASSAEGLANNEQFF. CDR3 nucleotides: TGTGCCAGCAGTGCAGAGGGACTAGCGAACAATGAGCAGTTCTTC.

The gene calls are TRBV12-5 and TRBJ2-5; 10 bases map to TRBD2. The germline V gene encodes CDR1 LGHNT and CDR2 FRNRAP. The CDR3 length is 18 residues. Losses at the gene ends were 2 bases for V and 5 bases for J; bases not matched to a gene: 14. CDR3 amino acids: CASGLSTARLAGVETQYF. CDR3 in DNA: TGTGCTAGTGGTTTGTCCACTGCCCGGCTAGCGGGAGTCGAGACCCAGTACTTC.

The chain couples TRBV24-1 to TRBJ1-2, with D hard to call. There are 16 residues in the CDR3. Germline lookup yields CDR1 KGHDR and CDR2 SFDVKD. V lost 3 bases and J 9 bases, leaving 22 bases between the germline ends. The CDR3 is CATSDKDRPRPCCYTF. CDR3 sequence (DNA): TGTGCCACCAGTGATAAGGACCGACCTCGACCTTGTTGCTACACCTTC.

V and J are TRBV5-4 and TRBJ2-1, with D uncertain. The CDR3 spans 12 residues. The V end was cut by 3 bases, the J end by 2 bases, with 3 bases between. Germline V gives CDR1 SGHNT, CDR2 YYREEE (reference sequence). As DNA, the CDR3 is TGTGCCAGCAGCTGGACCTACAATGAGCAGTTCTTC. This sequence encodes CASSWTYNEQFF.

The chain couples TRBV21-1 to TRBJ2-3; TRBD2 is the table's D call, not checked against the DNA. TRBV21-1 is described as a pseudogene. This CDR3 contains 20 residues. CDR3 sequence reads: CASSKTRALGLAGITDTQYF. In DNA, the CDR3 is TGTGCCAGCAGCAAAACGAGGGCTTTAGGACTAGCGGGGATCACAGATACGCAGTATTTT.

About this clone: An end of the junction does not agree with germline; a read error may underlie this. The chain links TRBV7-2 to TRBJ2-2; D possibly corresponds to TRBD2 (5 bases). The germline V gene has CDR1 SGHTA and CDR2 FQGNSA. This CDR3 has 14 amino acids. The CDR3, as DNA: TGTGTCAGCAGCTTAGCGAAGAACACCGGGGAGCTGTTTTTT. It is translated as CVSSLAKNTGELFF.

This clone was picked up a small number of times. V gene TRBV4-3 combines with J gene TRBJ1-5; TRBD1 matches at 7 bases. V dropped 0 bases and J dropped 3; count of bases not matched to a gene: 2. CDR1 and CDR2 from the germline V gene are LGHNA and YSLEER. The length of the CDR3 is 15 residues. The DNA of the CDR3 is TGCGCCAGCAGCCAAGAACAGGGGTTCAATCAGCCCCAGCATTTT. Its translation is CASSQEQGFNQPQHF.

The CDR3 region is CASSESTVAGVQETQYF. As DNA, the CDR3 is TGCGCCAGCAGTGAGTCTACGGTGGCGGGAGTGCAGGAGACCCAGTACTTC. The rearrangement uses TRBV10-1 and TRBJ2-5; 7 nucleotides line up with TRBD2. V shed 0 bases, J shed 5 bases, and the junction held 12 bases outside the gene matches. This CDR3 region has 17 residues. Germline lookup yields CDR1 WNHNN and CDR2 SYGVQD (reference sequence).

The rearrangement joins TRBV19 to TRBJ1-1, with 10 bases identical to TRBD1. V was clipped by 5 bases and J by 7 bases; unmatched bases: 7. The CDR3 length is 14 residues. Germline lookup yields CDR1 LNHDA and CDR2 SQIVND (reference sequence). CDR3 amino acids: CASSVSRDRGEAFF. CDR3 DNA: TGTGCCAGTAGTGTCTCCCGGGACAGGGGTGAAGCTTTCTTT.

The rearrangement uses TRBV28 and TRBJ2-7, with 9 positions matching TRBD1. Germline V gives CDR1 MDHEN, CDR2 SYDVKM. V was pared by 1 base and J by 3 bases, with 4 bases of the junction left unmatched. This CDR3 is 15 amino acids long. The CDR3 coding sequence is TGTGCCAGCAGTTTATACAGGGGGCTTAACTACGAGCAGTACTTC. This gives the protein CASSLYRGLNYEQYF.

This clone was seen more than once but under ten times. The chain couples TRBV27 to TRBJ1-5; D not certain. Germline assignment: CDR1 MNHEY and CDR2 SMNVEV (reference sequence). Trimming pared 4 bases from V and 4 bases from J, leaving 5 bases between. CDR3 length: 12 residues. The CDR3 loop reads CASSSPNQPQHF. The CDR3 DNA follows: TGTGCCAGCAGTTCGCCAAATCAGCCCCAGCATTTT.

In this sample, this clone turned up once. The gene calls are TRBV7-9 and TRBJ2-2; the match to TRBD2 covers 13 bases. This CDR3 region has 16 residues. Germline CDR1 and CDR2: SEHNR and FQNEAQ (reference sequence). V gave up 5 bases and J gave up 4 bases; unmatched junction bases: 4. The CDR3 loop is CASSPGLAGVTGELFF. In DNA, the CDR3 is TGTGCCAGCAGCCCCGGACTAGCGGGAGTCACCGGGGAGCTGTTTTTT. The complete variable domain, with remaining parts taken from reference TRBV7-9 and TRBJ2-2, reads DTGVSQNPRHKITKRGQNVTFRCDPISEHNRLYWYRQTLGQGPEFLTYFQNEAQLEKSRLLSDRFSAERPKGSFSTLEIQRTEQGDSAMYLCASSPGLAGVTGELFFGEGSRLTVL.

The V and J genes are TRBV7-6 and TRBJ2-3; D remains unclear. Trimming pared 2 bases from V and 0 bases from J, leaving 3 bases between. The germline CDR1 and CDR2 sequences are SGHVS and FNYEAQ. The CDR3 has 13 amino acids. Here the CDR3 DNA reads TGTGCCAGCAGCTTACACAGCACAGATACGCAGTATTTT. The encoded protein is CASSLHSTDTQYF.

V and J are TRBV27 and TRBJ2-4, with 13 bases fitting TRBD2. Germline V gene sequence: CDR1 MNHEY, CDR2 SMNVEV (reference sequence). The CDR3 is made up of 16 amino acids. V shed 4 bases and J 6 bases; nucleotides not matched to a gene: 6. The CDR3 loop reads CASSSGLAGVGNIQYF. CDR3 DNA: TGTGCCAGCAGTTCAGGACTAGCGGGAGTGGGAAACATTCAGTACTTC.

The chain uses TRBV18 and TRBJ1-5; no clear D gene. Germline loops: CDR1 KGHSH, CDR2 LQKENI. V was clipped by 5 bases and J by 2 bases, with 10 bases between them. CDR3 length equals 14 residues. The CDR3 DNA sequence: TGTGCCAGCTCAGTGACAAGGGGCAATCAGCCCCAGCATTTT. This sequence encodes CASSVTRGNQPQHF.

Written as DNA, the CDR3 is TGTGCCAGCAGCCACCCCGCCGGCAATGAGCAGTTCTTC. This codes for CASSHPAGNEQFF. J is TRBJ2-1 and V is TRBV14; D remains ambiguous. The CDR3 consists of 13 residues. V was clipped by 3 bases and J by 6 bases, with 9 bases between them. Germline CDR1 and CDR2: SGHDN and FVKESK.

The chain couples TRBV2 to TRBJ2-5; D remains ambiguous. The CDR3 runs 14 residues. Trimming removed 6 bases from V and 2 bases from J, with 13 bases in between. CDR1 is SNHLY, CDR2 FYNNEI, per germline. CDR3 nucleotide sequence: TGTGCCAGCAGGGCCGGGCCATCGCAAGAGACCCAGTACTTC. The encoded protein is CASRAGPSQETQYF.

The chain joins TRBV6-6 to TRBJ1-1; tentative D call: TRBD1 (6 bases). The CDR3 runs 16 residues. Germline CDR1 and CDR2: MNHNY and SVGAGI (reference sequence). V lost 2 bases and J lost 1, with 14 bases in between. CDR3: CASSYGAGATNTEAFF. CDR3 bases: TGTGCCAGCAGTTACGGGGCAGGGGCGACGAACACTGAAGCTTTCTTT.

The chain has TRBV9 and TRBJ2-2; D not certain. This CDR3 contains 14 residues. The V and J ends lost 0 bases and 1 base respectively, with 4 bases between them. The germline CDR1 and CDR2 sequences are SGDLS and YYNGEE. The CDR3 nucleotides are TGTGCCAGCAGCGTAGAGTGGAACACCGGGGAGCTGTTTTTT. Amino acid sequence: CASSVEWNTGELFF.

The V and J genes are TRBV27 and TRBJ2-3, with 8 positions matching TRBD2. The CDR3 length is 16 residues. The germline V gene has CDR1 MNHEY and CDR2 SMNVEV (reference sequence). The trim removed 6 bases at V and 2 bases at J, leaving 10 bases unmatched. DNA of the CDR3: TGTGCCAGCAGCCTGAACGGGAGGGATTTCACAGATACGCAGTATTTT. Protein sequence: CASSLNGRDFTDTQYF.

The chain carries TRBV5-1 and TRBJ1-1; 7 bases are a match to TRBD1. This CDR3 has 17 residues. Losses at the gene ends were 2 bases for V and 2 bases for J; bases not matched to a gene: 12. CDR1 SGHRS and CDR2 YFSETQ come from the germline V gene. The CDR3 loop reads CASSLKPSGQINTEAFF. CDR3 bases: TGCGCCAGCAGCTTAAAGCCTTCGGGACAGATCAACACTGAAGCTTTCTTT.

V usage is TRBV7-9 and J usage is TRBJ2-6; D remains unclear. The germline V gene encodes CDR1 SEHNR and CDR2 FQNEAQ (reference sequence). There are 15 residues in the CDR3. V gave up 5 bases and J gave up 1 base, with 9 bases separating them. CDR3 protein: CASSPTQSGANVLTF. CDR3 nucleotides: TGTGCCAGCAGCCCGACACAATCTGGGGCCAACGTCCTGACTTTC. The whole variable domain, filled in from reference TRBV7-9 and TRBJ2-6, reads DTGVSQNPRHKITKRGQNVTFRCDPISEHNRLYWYRQTLGQGPEFLTYFQNEAQLEKSRLLSDRFSAERPKGSFSTLEIQRTEQGDSAMYLCASSPTQSGANVLTFGAGSRLTVL.

The genes are TRBV19 and TRBJ2-7; D is unclear. The CDR3 consists of 11 residues. Germline V gene sequence: CDR1 LNHDA, CDR2 SQIVND (reference sequence). V was trimmed by 1 base and J by 6 bases, leaving 4 bases between them. Here the CDR3 DNA reads TGTGCCAGTAGTATAGCAGGCGAGCAGTACTTC. It yields the protein CASSIAGEQYF. The full variable domain, its missing parts supplied by reference TRBV19 and TRBJ2-7, is DGGITQSPKYLFRKEGQNVTLSCEQNLNHDAMYWYRQDPGQGLRLIYYSQIVNDFQKGDIAEGYSVSREKKESFPLTVTSAQKNPTAFYLCASSIAGEQYFGPGTRLTVT.

This CDR3 reads CASSYWQGYEQFF. Here the CDR3 DNA reads TGTGCCAGCAGTTACTGGCAGGGCTATGAGCAGTTCTTC. The genes are TRBV6-5 and TRBJ2-1, with TRBD1 as a possible D gene (5 bases). This CDR3 contains 13 residues. CDR1 is MNHEY and CDR2 is SVGAGI in the germline V gene. Trimming pared 1 base from V and 8 bases from J, leaving 9 bases between.

The chain combines TRBV28 with TRBJ1-4, with a tentative D call TRBD1 (6 bases). In germline, CDR1 is MDHEN, CDR2 SYDVKM. V was shortened by 2 bases and J by 7 bases, with 8 bases between the two germline ends. The CDR3 has 13 amino acids. The CDR3 loop reads CASSLPGAEKLFF. CDR3 nucleotide sequence: TGTGCCAGCAGTTTACCAGGGGCTGAAAAACTGTTTTTT. The entire variable domain, with the rest obtained from reference TRBV28 and TRBJ1-4, is as follows: DVKVTQSSRYLVKRTGEKVFLECVQDMDHENMFWYRQDPGLGLRLIYFSYDVKMKEKGDIPEGYSVSREKKERFSLILESASTNQTSMYLCASSLPGAEKLFFGSGTQLSVL.

The chain has TRBV10-3 and TRBJ2-5; TRBD2 aligns across 9 bases. The germline CDR1 and CDR2 sequences are ENHRY and SYGVKD. The CDR3 is made up of 15 amino acids. V was clipped by 2 bases and J by 5 bases; unmatched bases: 6. CDR3 loop: CAISEGGRAVETQYF. DNA of the CDR3: TGTGCCATCAGTGAGGGCGGGAGGGCCGTTGAGACCCAGTACTTC.

V gene TRBV13 combines with J gene TRBJ2-7; a weak D match, TRBD2 (6 bases). The CDR3 is 15 amino acids. V was cut by 5 bases and J by 0 bases, with 14 bases left in between. Germline V gene data show CDR1 as PRHDT and CDR2 as FYEKMQ (reference sequence). CDR3 loop: CASSLGDGSSYEQYF. CDR3 bases: TGTGCCAGCAGCCTCGGTGACGGGAGCTCCTACGAGCAGTACTTC.

This clone appeared a single time. V usage is TRBV5-4 and J usage is TRBJ1-4; no definite D call. Germline V gene data show CDR1 as SGHNT and CDR2 as YYREEE (reference sequence). The germline V and J ends were trimmed by 2 bases and 8 bases, with 13 bases remaining between them. CDR3 length: 14 residues. The CDR3 bases are TGTGCCAGCAGCTTAGGGATGGGCGACGAAAAACTGTTTTTT. This sequence encodes CASSLGMGDEKLFF.